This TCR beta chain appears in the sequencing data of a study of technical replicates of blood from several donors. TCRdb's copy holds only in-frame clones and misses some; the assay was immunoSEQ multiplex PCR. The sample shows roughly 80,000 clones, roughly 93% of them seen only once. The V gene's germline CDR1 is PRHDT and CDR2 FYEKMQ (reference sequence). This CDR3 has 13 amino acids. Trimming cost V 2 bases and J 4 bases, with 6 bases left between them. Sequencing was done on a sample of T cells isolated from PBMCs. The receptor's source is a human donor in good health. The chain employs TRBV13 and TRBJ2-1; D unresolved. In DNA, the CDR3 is TGTGCCAGCAGCTTACGGCGGTACAATGAGCAGTTCTTC. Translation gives CASSLRRYNEQFF.